This TCR beta chain was retrieved from a study of blood T cell repertoires in COVID-19. Study-level information: Sites in the United States, Italy and Spain provided acute and convalescent COVID-19 samples. The analysed material was cDNA or gDNA that came from T cells, B-cell-depleted T cells, or PBMCs.

Authors' analysis steps: Amplification from reference gene primers served as the basis for estimated nucleated cell counts. Clones were sequenced by immunoSEQ multiplex PCR, and TCRdb holds only the in-frame ones, with some missing. The V and J calls and clone size were taken over from that table, and D and trimming were inferred from the DNA. This table has 200,000 to 300,000 clones, 85% to 90% appearing once. This clonotype was obtained from a woman aged 70 to 79 with active or convalescent COVID-19. Material: peripheral blood.

The DNA of the CDR3 is TGCAGCGTACGGACAGCCCCTAATCAGCCCCAGCATTTT. This encodes CSVRTAPNQPQHF. This chain links TRBV29-1 with TRBJ1-5; tentatively, D is TRBD1 (6 bases). Germline V gene sequence: CDR1 SQVTM, CDR2 ANQGSEA. Trimming left V 6 bases short and J 4 bases short, with 13 bases between. This CDR3 spans 13 amino acids. The full variable domain, rest sourced from reference TRBV29-1 and TRBJ1-5, is SAVISQKPSRDICQRGTSLTIQCQVDSQVTMMFWYRQQPGQSLTLIATANQGSEATYESGFVIDKFPISRPNLTFSTLTVSNMSPEDSSIYLCSVRTAPNQPQHFGDGTRLSIL.